The TCR beta chain under discussion was sequenced for a study of T cell repertoires in cytomegalovirus infection. The CDR3 has 14 residues. Losses at the gene ends were 10 bases for V and 4 bases for J; bases not matched to a gene: 9. CDR1 and CDR2 (germline): MNHNS, SASEGT. Each CDR3 protein is one row after TCRdb ran MiXCR on the reads. The sample has hundreds of thousands of distinct CDR3 sequences; under 55% are singletons. Study results and caveats: Across the ex vivo response, the dominant clonotypes were HLA-C-restricted CMV-specific TCR beta clonotypes.

Remarks on this clonotype: Antigen unknown.

This receptor was taken from a human donor in good health (CMV status not recorded). Some clones in this sample may be carry-over from other donors' samples. The sequences come from cultured PBMCs, collected from culture after CMV antigen stimulation. This chain links TRBV6-1 with TRBJ2-2; 7 nucleotides align to TRBD2. The DNA for the CDR3 is TGTGCCACCAGGACGGGGGGATCCACCGGGGAGCTGTTTTTT. Translated, it gives CATRTGGSTGELFF.